One and the same sample provided the 5 T cell receptor beta chains below, sequenced in a study of blood T cell repertoires in COVID-19. The table came from immunoSEQ multiplex PCR; TCRdb's copy has only in-frame clones and leaves some out. This table holds around 150,000 clones, 70% to 80% found once. The sample taken for sequencing was peripheral blood. The receptors originated from a man aged 55 to 69 who had recovered from COVID-19.

This clone showed up just once. This rearrangement joins TRBV4-1 to TRBJ1-5; D remains ambiguous. The CDR3 spans 15 residues. The germline CDR1 and CDR2 sequences are MGHRA and YSYEKL. V dropped 1 base and J dropped 4 bases, with 11 bases sitting between them. CDR3 bases: TGCGCCAGCAGCCAAGTAACGGGGAGGAATCAGCCCCAGCATTTT. Translating it yields CASSQVTGRNQPQHF.

This rearrangement joins TRBV30 to TRBJ1-4; 9 bases agree with TRBD1. Trimming cost V 5 bases and J 0 bases; bases outside gene matches: 7. Germline CDR1 and CDR2: GTSNPN and SVGIG (reference sequence). CDR3 size: 16 residues. Here the CDR3 DNA reads TGTGCCTGGCGGGGACAGGGTTATGCAACTAATGAAAAACTGTTTTTT. This sequence encodes CAWRGQGYATNEKLFF.

The V gene is TRBV3-1 (or the pseudogene TRBV3-2), the J gene TRBJ2-2; TRBD1 aligns across 11 bases. This CDR3 spans 15 amino acids. V lost 6 bases to trimming and J lost 5 bases; unmatched junction nucleotides: 5. The germline gives CDR1 LGHDT, CDR2 YNNKEL (reference sequence). The CDR3 loop is CASSYRDRGTGELFF. In DNA form, the CDR3 reads TGTGCCAGCAGTTACCGGGACAGGGGGACCGGGGAGCTGTTTTTT.

V and J are TRBV6-1 and TRBJ2-7; no clear D gene. Trimming removed 1 base from V and 4 bases from J, with 5 bases in between. Per the germline V gene, CDR1 is MNHNS and CDR2 is SASEGT. The CDR3 spans 12 residues. The CDR3 nucleotides read TGTGCCAGCAGTGAAGATATGTACGAGCAGTACTTC. This codes for CASSEDMYEQYF.

The chain carries TRBV19 and TRBJ2-5; 7 bases fit TRBD2. In germline, CDR1 is LNHDA, CDR2 SQIVND (reference sequence). J lost 4 bases, V lost 7 bases, and 9 bases had no gene match. The CDR3 is made up of 14 amino acids. DNA for the CDR3: TGTGCCAGTAATGGAGGGAGGGCGAGAGAGACCCAGTACTTC. It specifies CASNGGRARETQYF.